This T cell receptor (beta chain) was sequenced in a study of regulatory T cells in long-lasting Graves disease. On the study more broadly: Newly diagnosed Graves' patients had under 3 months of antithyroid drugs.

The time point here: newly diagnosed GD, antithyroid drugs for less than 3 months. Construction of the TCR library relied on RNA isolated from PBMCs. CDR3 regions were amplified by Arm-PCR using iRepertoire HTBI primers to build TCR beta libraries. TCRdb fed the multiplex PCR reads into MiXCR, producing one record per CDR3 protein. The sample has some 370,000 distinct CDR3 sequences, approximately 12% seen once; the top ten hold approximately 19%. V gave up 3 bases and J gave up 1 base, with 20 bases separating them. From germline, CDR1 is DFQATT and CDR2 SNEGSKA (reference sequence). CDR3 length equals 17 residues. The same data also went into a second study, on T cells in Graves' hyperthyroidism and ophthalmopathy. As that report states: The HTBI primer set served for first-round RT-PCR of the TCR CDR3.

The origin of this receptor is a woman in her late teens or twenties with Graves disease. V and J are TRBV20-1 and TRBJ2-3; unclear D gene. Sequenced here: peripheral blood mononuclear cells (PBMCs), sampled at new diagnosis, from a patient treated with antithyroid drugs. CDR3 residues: CSASPPQAPLRTDTQYF. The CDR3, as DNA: TGCAGTGCTAGTCCCCCCCAAGCGCCACTCCGCACAGATACGCAGTATTTT.